One sample yielded the 24 T cell receptor beta chains listed below, sequenced in a study of circulating CD8 cells and anti-PD-1 response in melanoma. From live CD3+CD8+TCRalphabeta+ cells, four PD-1 and/or TIGIT subsets were sorted. Each library started from approximately 14 ng of total RNA using the QIAseq Immune Repertoire TCR panel. Each CDR3 protein gets one entry after TCRdb re-called the reads with MiXCR. The sample carries 550 to 650 distinct CDR3 sequences, around 4.1% recorded once. The specimen was CD8+ T cells from PBMCs, collected at baseline or after one month of anti-PD-1 therapy (not recorded which). These receptors originate from a human donor with melanoma.

By share, this clonotype counts as medium-sized. The chain recombines TRBV24-1 with TRBJ1-1, with D unresolved. The CDR3 sequence is 13 residues long. V dropped 10 bases and J dropped 1 base, with 12 bases sitting between them. Looked up from germline, CDR1 is KGHDR and CDR2 is SFDVKD. CDR3 in amino acids: CATSELANTEAFF. The DNA of the CDR3 is TGTGCCACGTCCGAGCTGGCGAACACTGAAGCTTTCTTT.

This clonotype rates as large (0.1 to 1%). The gene calls are TRBV9 and TRBJ2-7; D ambiguous. V was shortened by 1 base and J by 0 bases, with 17 bases between the two germline ends. Germline V gene data show CDR1 as SGDLS and CDR2 as YYNGEE. The CDR3 is 17 amino acids. The CDR3 spells CASSVPDGPYDSYEQYF. In DNA form, the CDR3 reads TGTGCCAGCAGCGTACCAGACGGCCCCTACGACTCCTACGAGCAGTACTTC.

By proportion, this clonotype is medium-sized. J is TRBJ2-4 and V is TRBV19, with D possibly matching TRBD2 (6 bases). Germline assignment: CDR1 LNHDA and CDR2 SQIVND (reference sequence). CDR3 length: 13 residues. Trimming left V 1 base short and J 8 bases short, with 9 bases between. CDR3 sequence: CASSIVPGDIQYF. As DNA, the CDR3 is TGTGCCAGTAGTATAGTTCCGGGAGACATTCAGTACTTC.

In its sample, this clonotype is large (0.1 to 1%). This chain connects TRBV29-1 to TRBJ2-1; possibly TRBD1 for D (6 bases). The V end lost 7 bases, the J end lost 4 bases, and 17 bases lay between the germline ends. Germline V CDR1 and CDR2: SQVTM, ANQGSEA. There are 14 residues in the CDR3. The CDR3 loop reads CSGYRVKVYNEQFF. In nucleotides, the CDR3 is TGCAGCGGCTACAGGGTGAAGGTTTACAATGAGCAGTTCTTC.

By sample share, this clonotype is medium-sized. The chain carries TRBV5-6 and TRBJ2-7; weak D call: TRBD1 (6 bases). The CDR3 consists of 17 residues. The germline V gene has CDR1 SGHDT and CDR2 YYEEEE. V lost 4 bases and J lost 4, with 24 bases in between. This CDR3 reads CASSDEGVAGTPYEQYF. The CDR3 DNA reads as TGTGCCAGCAGCGATGAGGGGGTGGCAGGGACACCTTACGAGCAGTACTTC.

Within the sample, this clonotype is medium-sized. Written as DNA, the CDR3 is TGTGCCAGCAGCGTATCCGGGACAGGGGGTACCGCAGATACGCAGTATTTT. It encodes CASSVSGTGGTADTQYF. This chain connects TRBV9 to TRBJ2-3; TRBD1 agrees at 11 bases. The CDR3 sequence is 17 residues long. The V segment lost 1 base and the J segment 4 bases; nucleotides outside the gene matches: 8. The V gene's germline CDR1 is SGDLS and CDR2 YYNGEE.

This clonotype was observed a handful of times. A much bigger clone sits one base away, suggesting this may be a read error. The conserved closing phenylalanine or tryptophan is absent in this CDR3, likely reflecting a read error. The chain joins TRBV6-4 to TRBJ2-7; the D gene is possibly TRBD2 (5 bases). CDR3 length: 14 residues. Trimming cost V 0 bases and J 0 bases, with 6 bases left between them. From germline, CDR1 is MRHNA and CDR2 SNTAGT. The CDR3 DNA reads as TGTGCCAGCAGTGACTCCGGGGACTCCTACGAGCAGTACCTC. This codes for CASSDSGDSYEQYL.

In its sample, this clonotype ranks as medium-sized. This chain links TRBV29-1 with TRBJ2-1; TRBD1 matches at 8 bases. V dropped 3 bases and J dropped 3; count of bases not matched to a gene: 7. Germline V gene data show CDR1 as SQVTM and CDR2 as ANQGSEA. CDR3 length: 15 residues. The CDR3 DNA is TGCAGCGTTGAGGCCAGGGGGCAGCTCTACAATGAGCAGTTCTTC. It translates to CSVEARGQLYNEQFF.

By share, this clonotype ranks as large. The chain employs TRBV5-4 and TRBJ2-7; 8 positions agree with TRBD1. Germline V gives CDR1 SGHNT, CDR2 YYREEE (reference sequence). CDR3 size: 15 residues. V lost 2 bases and J lost 0; bases outside the gene matches: 4. CDR3 nucleotide sequence: TGTGCCAGCAGCTTTGGCAGGGGGCCCTCCTACGAGCAGTACTTC. Protein sequence: CASSFGRGPSYEQYF.

This clonotype has just a few counts. This rearrangement joins TRBV19 to TRBJ2-2, with TRBD1 matching 7 bases. Trimming removed 3 bases from V and 6 bases from J; junction bases left unmatched: 1. Germline assignment: CDR1 LNHDA and CDR2 SQIVND (reference sequence). The CDR3 is made up of 13 amino acids. In nucleotides, the CDR3 is TGTGCCAGTAGTATGCAGGGGGCCGGGGAGCTGTTTTTT. This encodes CASSMQGAGELFF.

CDR3 residues: CASSFGTPGRGTYNEQFF. CDR3 DNA sequence: TGTGCCAGCAGCTTTGGTACCCCAGGGCGGGGAACGTACAATGAGCAGTTCTTC. This chain connects TRBV5-5 to TRBJ2-1; the D gene is possibly TRBD2 (6 bases). CDR3 length: 18 amino acids. The germline V and J ends were trimmed by 2 bases and 4 bases, with 22 bases remaining between them. Germline V lookup: CDR1 SGHKS, CDR2 YYEKEE (reference sequence).

Note on this clonotype: Given a much more abundant clone one base away, this may be a read error. CDR3 in DNA: TGTGCCAGCAGCCCCGGACCCCTCCCCTATGGCTACACCTTC. Translating it yields CASSPGPLPYGYTF. The genes are TRBV27 and TRBJ1-2; D remains unclear. The CDR3 totals 14 residues. The V end lost 6 bases, the J end lost 4 bases, and 15 bases lay between the germline ends. Germline CDR1 and CDR2: MNHEY and SMNVEV (reference sequence).

In its sample, this clonotype is medium-sized. The chain uses TRBV5-4 and TRBJ2-5; 9 bases agree with TRBD1. The CDR3 sequence is 14 residues long. V lost 4 bases, J lost 2 bases, and 3 bases stayed unmatched. Germline V lookup: CDR1 SGHNT, CDR2 YYREEE (reference sequence). The CDR3 here is CASSPGQGQETQYF. DNA for the CDR3: TGTGCCAGCAGCCCGGGACAGGGACAAGAGACCCAGTACTTC. Filled out from reference TRBV5-4 and TRBJ2-5, the complete variable domain reads ETGVTQSPTHLIKTRGQQVTLRCSSQSGHNTVSWYQQALGQGPQFIFQYYREEENGRGNFPPRFSGLQFPNYSSELNVNALELDDSALYLCASSPGQGQETQYFGPGTRLLVL.

This clonotype has a handful of counts. The V gene is TRBV29-1, the J gene TRBJ1-2, with D hard to call. The CDR3 runs 12 residues. The germline V gene encodes CDR1 SQVTM and CDR2 ANQGSEA. The V gene lost 3 bases and the J gene lost 6 bases, with 11 bases spanning the gap. CDR3 protein: CSVDERFHGYTF. The CDR3 nucleotides are TGCAGCGTTGACGAGCGGTTCCATGGCTACACCTTC.

Concerning this clonotype: One base away lies a much larger clone, so this may be a sequencing read error. V is TRBV6-6 and J is TRBJ2-1; D ambiguous. This CDR3 is 12 amino acids long. Germline values: CDR1 MNHNY, CDR2 SVGAGI (reference sequence). The CDR3 DNA is TGTGCCTGCAGTTTACCCTGGGGTGAGCAGTTCTTC. Protein product: CACSLPWGEQFF.

This clonotype showed up just a few times. The genes are TRBV19 and TRBJ2-3; a weak D match, TRBD2 (5 bases). CDR1 and CDR2 from the germline V gene are LNHDA and SQIVND (reference sequence). V was cut by 0 bases and J by 2 bases, with 12 bases left in between. This CDR3 comprises 16 residues. The CDR3 DNA sequence: TGTGCCAGTAGTATAGATCATCCTAGCCCCACAGATACGCAGTATTTT. Amino acid sequence: CASSIDHPSPTDTQYF.

This clonotype is labeled medium-sized (0.01 to 0.1%). The chain couples TRBV19 to TRBJ2-5; tentatively, D is TRBD1 or TRBD2 (5 bases each). From germline, CDR1 is LNHDA and CDR2 SQIVND (reference sequence). The CDR3 is 13 amino acids. With 7 bases removed from V and 4 bases from J, the gap between germline ends came to 13 bases. The chain's CDR3 is CASKEWGRETQYF. CDR3 nucleotide sequence: TGTGCCAGTAAGGAGTGGGGGAGAGAGACCCAGTACTTC.

Judged by abundance, this clonotype is large. The genes are TRBV28 and TRBJ2-3; D unclear. The germline gives CDR1 MDHEN, CDR2 SYDVKM. Between the trimmed V and J ends, which lost 3 bases and 1 base, there was a span of 8 bases. The CDR3 length is 14 residues. This CDR3 reads CASSFLQGTDTQYF. CDR3 in DNA: TGTGCCAGCAGTTTCCTTCAGGGCACAGATACGCAGTATTTT.

This clonotype is a singleton in its sample. The germline gene is not matched at one end of the junction; a read error may be the cause. The V and J genes are TRBV5-5 and TRBJ2-3; either TRBD1 or TRBD2 may supply D (5 bases each). Germline V gene sequence: CDR1 SGHKS, CDR2 YYEKEE (reference sequence). The CDR3 is 11 amino acids. As DNA, the CDR3 is TGTGCCAGCGGGGAGACAGATGCGCAGTATTTT. Translation gives CASGETDAQYF.

By sample share, this clonotype is large (0.1 to 1%). The chain is built from TRBV2 and TRBJ2-7; D is undetermined. Trimming stripped 3 bases from V and 6 bases from J, with 12 bases between. CDR1 and CDR2 (germline): SNHLY, FYNNEI. CDR3 length: 13 amino acids. The CDR3: CASSDGGQREQYF. The CDR3 coding sequence is TGTGCCAGCAGTGATGGTGGTCAGCGCGAGCAGTACTTC. The full variable domain, with the rest looked up from reference TRBV2 and TRBJ2-7, is EPEVTQTPSHQVTQMGQEVILRCVPISNHLYFYWYRQILGQKVEFLVSFYNNEISEKSEIFDDQFSVERPDGSNFTLKIRSTKLEDSAMYFCASSDGGQREQYFGPGTRLTVT.

The chain joins TRBV2 to TRBJ2-1, with 12 bases lining up with TRBD1. Trimming at V came to 2 bases and at J to 4 bases, leaving 6 bases not matched to a gene. The CDR3 length is 17 residues. CDR1 and CDR2 from the germline V gene are SNHLY and FYNNEI. The DNA of the CDR3 is TGTGCCAGCAGTGAAAGGGGGACAGGGGGCATTTACAATGAGCAGTTCTTC. Its translation is CASSERGTGGIYNEQFF.

This clonotype was detected a few times. This chain connects TRBV28 to TRBJ2-2; D is unclear. Germline values: CDR1 MDHEN, CDR2 SYDVKM. The CDR3 extends over 12 amino acids. V was cut by 6 bases and J by 8 bases, with 10 bases left in between. The CDR3 region is CASSQRRGELFF. CDR3 DNA sequence: TGTGCCAGCAGCCAGAGACGGGGGGAGCTGTTTTTT.

This clonotype is categorized as large. This chain uses TRBV4-1 with TRBJ1-5, with D hard to call. Trimming left V 0 bases short and J 5 bases short, with 11 bases between. The CDR3 has 15 residues. Germline values: CDR1 MGHRA, CDR2 YSYEKL. The CDR3 DNA follows: TGCGCCAGCAGCCAAGAGTCGAACGGAGATCAGCCCCAGCATTTT. As protein: CASSQESNGDQPQHF.

This clonotype is labeled as large. The chain joins TRBV6-1 to TRBJ1-6, with D perhaps TRBD1 (6 bases). The V gene lost 0 bases and the J gene lost 6 bases, with 9 bases spanning the gap. Germline V gene lookup returns CDR1 MNHNS and CDR2 SASEGT. CDR3 length equals 15 residues. CDR3: CASSEAYRANSPLHF. CDR3 bases: TGTGCCAGCAGTGAAGCGTACAGGGCTAATTCACCCCTCCACTTT.